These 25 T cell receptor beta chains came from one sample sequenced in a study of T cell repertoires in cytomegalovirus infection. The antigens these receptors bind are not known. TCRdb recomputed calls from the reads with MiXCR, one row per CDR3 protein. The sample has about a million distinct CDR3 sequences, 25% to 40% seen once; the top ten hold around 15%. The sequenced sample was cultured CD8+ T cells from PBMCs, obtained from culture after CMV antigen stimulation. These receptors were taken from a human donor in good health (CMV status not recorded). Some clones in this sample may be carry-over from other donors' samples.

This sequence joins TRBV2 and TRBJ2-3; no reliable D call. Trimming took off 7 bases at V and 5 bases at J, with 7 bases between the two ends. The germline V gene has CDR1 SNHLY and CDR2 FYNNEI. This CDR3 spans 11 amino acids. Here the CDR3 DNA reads TGTGCCAGCACCGAAGGAGATACGCAGTATTTT. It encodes CASTEGDTQYF. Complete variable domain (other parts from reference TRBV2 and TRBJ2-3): EPEVTQTPSHQVTQMGQEVILRCVPISNHLYFYWYRQILGQKVEFLVSFYNNEISEKSEIFDDQFSVERPDGSNFTLKIRSTKLEDSAMYFCASTEGDTQYFGPGTRLTVL.

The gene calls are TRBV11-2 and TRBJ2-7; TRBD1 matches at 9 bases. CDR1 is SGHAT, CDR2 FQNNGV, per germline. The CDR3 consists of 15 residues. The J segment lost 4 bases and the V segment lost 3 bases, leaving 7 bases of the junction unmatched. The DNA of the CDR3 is TGTGCCAGCAGCTTCGGACAGGGGTTGGTGTACGAGCAGTACGTC. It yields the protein CASSFGQGLVYEQYV.

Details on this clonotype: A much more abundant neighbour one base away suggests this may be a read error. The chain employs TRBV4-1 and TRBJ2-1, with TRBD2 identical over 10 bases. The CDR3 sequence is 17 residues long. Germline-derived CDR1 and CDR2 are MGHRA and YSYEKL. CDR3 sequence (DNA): TGCGCCAGCAGCCAAGGACCGGCAGCGGGGGGGTTCAATGAGCAGCTCTTC. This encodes CASSQGPAAGGFNEQLF.

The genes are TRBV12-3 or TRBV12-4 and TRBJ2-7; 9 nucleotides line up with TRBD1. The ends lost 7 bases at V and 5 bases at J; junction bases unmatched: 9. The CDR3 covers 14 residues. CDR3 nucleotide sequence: TGTGCCAGCACCCGGGACAGGGAATTTCACGAGCAGTACTTC. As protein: CASTRDREFHEQYF.

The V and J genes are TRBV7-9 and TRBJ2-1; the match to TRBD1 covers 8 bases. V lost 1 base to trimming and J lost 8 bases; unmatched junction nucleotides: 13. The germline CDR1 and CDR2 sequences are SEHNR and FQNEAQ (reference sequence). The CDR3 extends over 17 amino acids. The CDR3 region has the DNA TGTGCCAGCAGCTTAGTTCTAAGACAGGGGTTTGTTGATGAGCAGTTCTTC. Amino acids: CASSLVLRQGFVDEQFF. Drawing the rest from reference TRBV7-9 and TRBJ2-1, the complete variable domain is DTGVSQNPRHKITKRGQNVTFRCDPISEHNRLYWYRQTLGQGPEFLTYFQNEAQLEKSRLLSDRFSAERPKGSFSTLEIQRTEQGDSAMYLCASSLVLRQGFVDEQFFGPGTRLTVL.

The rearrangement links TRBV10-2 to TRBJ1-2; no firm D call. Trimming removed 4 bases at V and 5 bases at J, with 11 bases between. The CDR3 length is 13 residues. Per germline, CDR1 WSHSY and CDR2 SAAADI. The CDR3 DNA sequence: TGCGCCAGCAGTGTCGACGAAGAGTATGGCTACACCTTC. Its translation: CASSVDEEYGYTF.

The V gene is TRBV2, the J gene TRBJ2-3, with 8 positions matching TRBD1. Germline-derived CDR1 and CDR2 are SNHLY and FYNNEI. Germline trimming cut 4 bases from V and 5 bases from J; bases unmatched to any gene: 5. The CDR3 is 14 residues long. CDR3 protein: CASSAGGDEDTQYF. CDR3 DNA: TGTGCCAGCAGTGCAGGGGGCGACGAAGATACGCAGTATTTT.

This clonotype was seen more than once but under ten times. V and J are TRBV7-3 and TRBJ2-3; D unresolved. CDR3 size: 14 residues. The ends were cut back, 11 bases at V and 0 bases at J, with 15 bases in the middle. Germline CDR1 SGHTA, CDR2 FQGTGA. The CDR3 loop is CALERYGSTDTQYF. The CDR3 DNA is TGTGCCTTGGAACGCTACGGTAGCACAGATACGCAGTATTTT.

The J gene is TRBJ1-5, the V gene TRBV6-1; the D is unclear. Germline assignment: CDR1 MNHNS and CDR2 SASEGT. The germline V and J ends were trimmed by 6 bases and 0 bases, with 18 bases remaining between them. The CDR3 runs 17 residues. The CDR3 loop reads CASSSWGTVYSNQPQHF. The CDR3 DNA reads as TGTGCCAGCAGCTCCTGGGGAACAGTCTATAGCAATCAGCCCCAGCATTTT.

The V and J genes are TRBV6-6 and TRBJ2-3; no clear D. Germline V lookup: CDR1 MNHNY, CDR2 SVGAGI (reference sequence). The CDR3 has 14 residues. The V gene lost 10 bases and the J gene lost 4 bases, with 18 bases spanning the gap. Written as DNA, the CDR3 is TGTGCCACTACTGCCACCCAGATCGCAGATACGCAGTATTTT. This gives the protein CATTATQIADTQYF.

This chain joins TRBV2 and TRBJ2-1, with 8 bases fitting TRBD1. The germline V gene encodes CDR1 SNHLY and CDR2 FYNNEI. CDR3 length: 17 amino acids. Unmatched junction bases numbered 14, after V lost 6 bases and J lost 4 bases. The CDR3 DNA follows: TGTGCCAGCAGCCCTTATCTTGACAGGGGTATATACAATGAGCAGTTCTTC. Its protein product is CASSPYLDRGIYNEQFF.

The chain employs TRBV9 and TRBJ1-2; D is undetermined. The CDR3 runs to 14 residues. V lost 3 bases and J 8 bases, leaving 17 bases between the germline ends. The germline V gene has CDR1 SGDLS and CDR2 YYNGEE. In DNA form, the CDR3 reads TGTGCCAGCAGCGCCCTACGGGGAGTGAACGGCTACACCTTC. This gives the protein CASSALRGVNGYTF.

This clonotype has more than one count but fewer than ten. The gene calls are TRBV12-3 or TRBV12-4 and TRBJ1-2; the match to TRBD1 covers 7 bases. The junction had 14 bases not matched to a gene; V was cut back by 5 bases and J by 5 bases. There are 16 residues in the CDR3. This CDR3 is CASSMDRLGVGYGYTF. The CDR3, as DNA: TGTGCCAGCAGTATGGACAGGTTGGGGGTCGGTTATGGCTACACCTTC.

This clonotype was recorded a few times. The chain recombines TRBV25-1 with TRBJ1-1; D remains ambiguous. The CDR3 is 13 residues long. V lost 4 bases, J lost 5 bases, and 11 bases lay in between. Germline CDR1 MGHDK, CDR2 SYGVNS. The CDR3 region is CASSVDLRTEAFF. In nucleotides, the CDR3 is TGTGCCAGCAGTGTTGATCTTCGAACTGAAGCTTTCTTT.

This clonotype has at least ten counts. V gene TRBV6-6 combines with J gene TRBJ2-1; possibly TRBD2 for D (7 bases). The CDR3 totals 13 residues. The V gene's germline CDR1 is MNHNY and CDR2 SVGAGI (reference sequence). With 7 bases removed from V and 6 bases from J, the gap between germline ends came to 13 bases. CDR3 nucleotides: TGTGCCAGCAAAGAAGGGGGGGGCAATGAGCAGTTCTTC. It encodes CASKEGGGNEQFF.

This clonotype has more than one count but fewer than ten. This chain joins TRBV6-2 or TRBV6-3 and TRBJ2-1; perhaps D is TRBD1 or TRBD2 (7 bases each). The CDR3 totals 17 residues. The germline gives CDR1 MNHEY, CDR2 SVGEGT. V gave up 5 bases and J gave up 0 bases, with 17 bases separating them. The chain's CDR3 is CASSGGDSLSSYNEQFF. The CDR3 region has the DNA TGTGCCAGCAGTGGGGGGGACAGCCTTAGCTCCTACAATGAGCAGTTCTTC.

The CDR3 spells CASSQDWDSYTEAFF. The CDR3 region has the DNA TGCGCCAGCAGCCAAGATTGGGACAGTTACACTGAAGCTTTCTTT. The rearrangement links TRBV4-1 to TRBJ1-1, with 7 bases fitting TRBD1. V trimming: 0 bases; J trimming: 3 bases; junction bases outside the gene matches: 4. The CDR3 loop spans 15 amino acids. CDR1 is MGHRA, CDR2 YSYEKL, per germline.

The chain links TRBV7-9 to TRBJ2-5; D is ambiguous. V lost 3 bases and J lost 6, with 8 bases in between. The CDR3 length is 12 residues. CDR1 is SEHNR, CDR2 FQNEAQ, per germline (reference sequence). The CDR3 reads CASSLAIKTQYF. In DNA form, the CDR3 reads TGTGCCAGCAGCTTGGCCATAAAGACCCAGTACTTC.

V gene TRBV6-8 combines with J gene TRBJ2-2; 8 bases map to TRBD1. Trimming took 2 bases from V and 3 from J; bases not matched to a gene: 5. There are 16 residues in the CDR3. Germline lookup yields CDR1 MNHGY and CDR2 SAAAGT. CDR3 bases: TGTGCCAGCAGTTACGAGACAGGGGATGACACCGGGGAGCTGTTTTTT. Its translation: CASSYETGDDTGELFF.

In DNA, the CDR3 is TGTGCCAGCAGCCCTGTAGAATCCTACAATGAGCAGTTCTTC. Protein: CASSPVESYNEQFF. The chain couples TRBV5-4 to TRBJ2-1; no firm D call. Germline V lookup: CDR1 SGHNT, CDR2 YYREEE (reference sequence). The CDR3 is 14 residues long. V lost 4 bases to trimming and J lost 1 base, with 9 bases between them. Supplemented by reference TRBV5-4 and TRBJ2-1, the full variable domain reads ETGVTQSPTHLIKTRGQQVTLRCSSQSGHNTVSWYQQALGQGPQFIFQYYREEENGRGNFPPRFSGLQFPNYSSELNVNALELDDSALYLCASSPVESYNEQFFGPGTRLTVL.

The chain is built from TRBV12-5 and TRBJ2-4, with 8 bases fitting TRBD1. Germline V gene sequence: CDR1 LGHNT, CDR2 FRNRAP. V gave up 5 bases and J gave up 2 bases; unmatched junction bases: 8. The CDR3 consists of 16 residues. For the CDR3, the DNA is TGTGCTAGTGGTCCAGGACAGGGCCCAACCAAAAACATTCAGTACTTC. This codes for CASGPGQGPTKNIQYF.

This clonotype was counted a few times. The CDR3 loop is CASSYSRDGNTEAFF. CDR3 nucleotide sequence: TGTGCCAGCAGTTACTCTCGGGATGGGAACACTGAAGCTTTCTTT. The chain recombines TRBV6-5 with TRBJ1-1; D unclear. Trimming stripped 0 bases from V and 1 base from J, with 9 bases between. The CDR3 sequence is 15 residues long. Germline CDR1 reads MNHEY; CDR2 reads SVGAGI.

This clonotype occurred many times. The CDR3 sequence: CASSPGRDRGRTQYF. Here the CDR3 DNA reads TGTGCCAGCAGCCCGGGCCGGGACAGGGGCCGGACCCAGTACTTC. The chain couples TRBV7-6 to TRBJ2-5, with 10 positions matching TRBD1. V gave up 5 bases and J gave up 7 bases; unmatched junction bases: 10. The CDR3 has 15 residues. Germline CDR1 SGHVS, CDR2 FNYEAQ.

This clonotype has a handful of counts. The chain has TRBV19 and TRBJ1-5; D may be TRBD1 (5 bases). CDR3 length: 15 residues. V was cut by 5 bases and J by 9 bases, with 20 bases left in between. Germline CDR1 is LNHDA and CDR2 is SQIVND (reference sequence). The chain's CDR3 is CASSSGTSEIGPQHF. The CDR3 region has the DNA TGTGCCAGTAGTTCCGGGACTTCAGAAATAGGGCCCCAGCATTTT. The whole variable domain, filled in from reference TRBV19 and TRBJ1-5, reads DGGITQSPKYLFRKEGQNVTLSCEQNLNHDAMYWYRQDPGQGLRLIYYSQIVNDFQKGDIAEGYSVSREKKESFPLTVTSAQKNPTAFYLCASSSGTSEIGPQHFGDGTRLSIL.

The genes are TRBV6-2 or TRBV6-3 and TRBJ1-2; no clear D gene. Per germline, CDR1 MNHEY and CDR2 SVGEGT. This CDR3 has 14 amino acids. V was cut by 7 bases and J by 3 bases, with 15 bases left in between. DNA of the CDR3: TGTGCCAGCACCGACGACTGGGGTGACTATGGCTACACCTTC. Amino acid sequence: CASTDDWGDYGYTF.